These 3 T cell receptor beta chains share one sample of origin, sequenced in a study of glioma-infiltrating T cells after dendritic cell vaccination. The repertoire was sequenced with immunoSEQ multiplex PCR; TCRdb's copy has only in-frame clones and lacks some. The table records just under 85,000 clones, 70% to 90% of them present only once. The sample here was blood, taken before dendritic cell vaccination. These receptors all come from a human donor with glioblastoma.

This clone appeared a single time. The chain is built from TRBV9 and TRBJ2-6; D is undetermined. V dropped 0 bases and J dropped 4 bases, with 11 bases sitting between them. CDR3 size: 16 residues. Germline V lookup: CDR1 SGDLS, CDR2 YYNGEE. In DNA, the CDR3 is TGTGCCAGCAGCGTAGCGTGGGCGACGGGGGCCAACGTCCTGACTTTC. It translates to CASSVAWATGANVLTF.

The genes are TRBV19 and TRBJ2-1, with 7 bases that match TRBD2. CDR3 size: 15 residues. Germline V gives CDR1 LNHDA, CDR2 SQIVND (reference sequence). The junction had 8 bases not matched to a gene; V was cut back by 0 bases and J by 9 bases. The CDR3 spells CASSIDRAGLSEQFF. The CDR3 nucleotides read TGTGCCAGTAGTATAGATAGAGCGGGACTCAGTGAGCAGTTCTTC.

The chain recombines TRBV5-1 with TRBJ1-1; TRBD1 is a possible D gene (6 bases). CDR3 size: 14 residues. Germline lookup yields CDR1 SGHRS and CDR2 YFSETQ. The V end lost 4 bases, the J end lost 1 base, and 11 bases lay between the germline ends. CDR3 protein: CASSAQTGNTEAFF. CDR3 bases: TGCGCCAGCAGCGCACAGACAGGGAACACTGAAGCTTTCTTT.